These T cell receptor beta chains were read from a single sample in a study of shared clonotypes between healthy human individuals. Method: immunoSEQ multiplex PCR; TCRdb's copy keeps in-frame clones and lacks some. The repertoire holds roughly 1,000,000 clones, with around 82% as singletons. Sequencing was carried out using memory CD4+ T cells from PBMCs. Receptors were obtained from a man aged 18 to 29 in good health. Some clones in this sample may be carry-over from other donors' samples. The CDR3 runs from the conserved cysteine through the conserved F or W. Fields, in order: V gene, CDR3 length, D gene, J gene, clone size, CDR3 DNA, CDR3 protein. A D gene is named only where the DNA matches it firmly. A row's size may be missing; if present it is once, few, many or a size class.

v_gene: TRBV19; len: 17; d_gene: TRBD1; j_gene: TRBJ2-7; abundance: few; CDR3nt: TGTGCCAGTAGTAGATCCGCTCCGGGACAGGGTATCAACGAGCAGTACTTC; CDR3aa: CASSRSAPGQGINEQYF
v_gene: TRBV7-3; len: 19; d_gene: TRBD2; j_gene: TRBJ2-2; abundance: once; CDR3nt: TGTGCCAGCAGCCTCCGGTCGGGACTAGCGGGAGGGGGTACCGGGGAGCTGTTTTTT; CDR3aa: CASSLRSGLAGGGTGELFF
v_gene: TRBV4-2; len: 14; d_gene: -; j_gene: TRBJ2-7; abundance: -; CDR3nt: TGTGCCAGCAGCCAAGAGACTAGTTTATACGAGCAGTACTTC; CDR3aa: CASSQETSLYEQYF
v_gene: TRBV21-1; len: 16; d_gene: -; j_gene: TRBJ2-7; abundance: few; CDR3nt: TGTGCCAGCTGGGGACAGTTCTCCTTCCATGCCTACGAGCAGTACTTC; CDR3aa: CASWGQFSFHAYEQYF
v_gene: TRBV30; len: 14; d_gene: TRBD2; j_gene: TRBJ2-3; abundance: -; CDR3nt: TGTGCCTGGAGTGTACCCGGCGGGAGAGATACGCAGTATTTT; CDR3aa: CAWSVPGGRDTQYF
v_gene: TRBV5-1; len: 14; d_gene: -; j_gene: TRBJ2-3; abundance: -; CDR3nt: TGCGCCAGCGCCCCAGCGCGGGAAGCAGATACGCAGTATTTT; CDR3aa: CASAPAREADTQYF
v_gene: TRBV6-6; len: 12; d_gene: -; j_gene: TRBJ2-7; abundance: -; CDR3nt: TGTGCCAGCAGTTTGCCTACGTACGAGCAGTACTTC; CDR3aa: CASSLPTYEQYF
v_gene: TRBV5-1; len: 13; d_gene: -; j_gene: TRBJ1-1; abundance: -; CDR3nt: TGCGCCAGCAGCTTGGCGCCGGGAACTGAAGCTTTCTTT; CDR3aa: CASSLAPGTEAFF
v_gene: TRBV5-6; len: 14; d_gene: -; j_gene: TRBJ1-4; abundance: -; CDR3nt: TGTGCCAGCAGCGGGGGGTGGTACGATGAAAAACTGTTTTTT; CDR3aa: CASSGGWYDEKLFF
v_gene: TRBV12-5; len: 19; d_gene: TRBD2; j_gene: TRBJ2-3; abundance: -; CDR3nt: TGTGCTAGTGGTCCTCCGGGACTAGCGGGAGCTGGAAGCACAGATACGCAGTATTTT; CDR3aa: CASGPPGLAGAGSTDTQYF
v_gene: TRBV5-1; len: 15; d_gene: TRBD1; j_gene: TRBJ2-1; abundance: -; CDR3nt: TGCGCCAGCAGCTTGGCGGACAGGGACTACAATGAGCAGTTCTTC; CDR3aa: CASSLADRDYNEQFF
v_gene: TRBV4-1; len: 13; d_gene: -; j_gene: TRBJ2-5; abundance: -; CDR3nt: TGCGCCAGCAGCCAATTTCAGAAGGAGACCCAGTACTTC; CDR3aa: CASSQFQKETQYF
v_gene: TRBV9; len: 15; d_gene: -; j_gene: TRBJ2-3; abundance: -; CDR3nt: TGTGCCAGCAGCGTAGGGCTGATTAGCACAGATACGCAGTATTTT; CDR3aa: CASSVGLISTDTQYF
v_gene: TRBV15; len: 13; d_gene: -; j_gene: TRBJ2-5; abundance: -; CDR3nt: TGTGCCACCAGCCCAGGGAGGCGGGAGACCCAGTACTTC; CDR3aa: CATSPGRRETQYF
v_gene: TRBV4-1; len: 13; d_gene: -; j_gene: TRBJ2-5; abundance: -; CDR3nt: TGCGCCAGCAGCCAAGTAGTTCCAGAGACCCAGTACTTC; CDR3aa: CASSQVVPETQYF
v_gene: TRBV11-1; len: 15; d_gene: TRBD2; j_gene: TRBJ2-1; abundance: -; CDR3nt: TGTGCCAGCAGTTCCGGGACTAGCGGGGGGAATGAGCAGTTCTTC; CDR3aa: CASSSGTSGGNEQFF
v_gene: TRBV7-3; len: 14; d_gene: -; j_gene: TRBJ1-2; abundance: -; CDR3nt: TGTGCCAGCAGACTCGGACCAGGAATCTATGGCTACACCTTC; CDR3aa: CASRLGPGIYGYTF
v_gene: TRBV19; len: 16; d_gene: -; j_gene: TRBJ2-1; abundance: -; CDR3nt: TGTGCCAGTAGTATGGGGGGCAGGGGGAAATACAATGAGCAGTTCTTC; CDR3aa: CASSMGGRGKYNEQFF
v_gene: TRBV2; len: 13; d_gene: TRBD1; j_gene: TRBJ1-5; abundance: -; CDR3nt: TGTGCCAGCACACAGGGGGTAAATCAGCCCCAGCATTTT; CDR3aa: CASTQGVNQPQHF
v_gene: TRBV29-1; len: 14; d_gene: TRBD2; j_gene: TRBJ2-7; abundance: -; CDR3nt: TGCAGCGTTGAAGGTCTAGCGGGGAAGTACGAGCAGTACTTC; CDR3aa: CSVEGLAGKYEQYF
v_gene: TRBV28; len: 15; d_gene: -; j_gene: TRBJ1-2; abundance: -; CDR3nt: TGTGCCAGCAACCCCAGGAGTTCCATTAACTATGGCTACACCTTC; CDR3aa: CASNPRSSINYGYTF
v_gene: TRBV27; len: 19; d_gene: TRBD2; j_gene: TRBJ2-2; abundance: -; CDR3nt: TGTGCCAGCAGTTTACCCCCCGGACTAGCGGAGCCGAACACCGGGGAGCTGTTTTTT; CDR3aa: CASSLPPGLAEPNTGELFF
v_gene: TRBV5-6; len: 17; d_gene: -; j_gene: TRBJ1-1; abundance: -; CDR3nt: TGTGCCAGCAGTTCCCCCCGGGTAGGACAGTTAAACACTGAAGCTTTCTTT; CDR3aa: CASSSPRVGQLNTEAFF
v_gene: TRBV11-3; len: 15; d_gene: -; j_gene: TRBJ2-3; abundance: -; CDR3nt: TGTGCCAGCAGCCCTGGCAGGGCCTTCCCGGATACGCAGTATTTT; CDR3aa: CASSPGRAFPDTQYF
v_gene: TRBV5-1; len: 17; d_gene: -; j_gene: TRBJ1-4; abundance: -; CDR3nt: TGCGCCAGCAGTATGGGACTGCAGGAGGCAACTAATGAAAAACTGTTTTTT; CDR3aa: CASSMGLQEATNEKLFF
v_gene: TRBV5-1; len: 15; d_gene: -; j_gene: TRBJ2-1; abundance: -; CDR3nt: TGCGCCAGCAGCTTGGTGGGGCCCCTAGGAAATGAGCAGTTCTTC; CDR3aa: CASSLVGPLGNEQFF
v_gene: TRBV9; len: 14; d_gene: -; j_gene: TRBJ2-2; abundance: -; CDR3nt: TGTGCCAGCAGCGCTACCCGAGGAACCGGGGAGCTGTTTTTT; CDR3aa: CASSATRGTGELFF
v_gene: TRBV9; len: 13; d_gene: -; j_gene: TRBJ1-1; abundance: -; CDR3nt: TGTGCCAGCAGCGTTCAGGGAAACACTGAAGCTTTCTTT; CDR3aa: CASSVQGNTEAFF
v_gene: TRBV7-9; len: 14; d_gene: -; j_gene: TRBJ2-1; abundance: -; CDR3nt: TGTGCCAGCAGCCCGTTGGACCCGCTGAATGAGCAGTTCTTC; CDR3aa: CASSPLDPLNEQFF
v_gene: TRBV28; len: 17; d_gene: TRBD2; j_gene: TRBJ2-1; abundance: -; CDR3nt: TGTGCCAGCAGTTTATTTAGGACTAGCGGGGGTGGGGCTGAGCAGTTCTTC; CDR3aa: CASSLFRTSGGGAEQFF
v_gene: TRBV4-1; len: 16; d_gene: -; j_gene: TRBJ2-2; abundance: -; CDR3nt: TGCGCCAGCAGCCTAGGCTCAGGGGTAAGCGCCGGGGAGCTGTTTTTT; CDR3aa: CASSLGSGVSAGELFF
v_gene: TRBV7-2; len: 16; d_gene: TRBD1; j_gene: TRBJ2-1; abundance: -; CDR3nt: TGTGCCAGCAGCTTTTTAGTACAGGGGGCACGGGATGAGCAGTTCTTC; CDR3aa: CASSFLVQGARDEQFF
v_gene: TRBV7-9; len: 15; d_gene: TRBD2; j_gene: TRBJ2-7; abundance: -; CDR3nt: TGTGCCAGCAGCTCCCGACTAGCGGGAGTCGACGAGCAGTACTTC; CDR3aa: CASSSRLAGVDEQYF
v_gene: TRBV18; len: 15; d_gene: TRBD1; j_gene: TRBJ1-1; abundance: few; CDR3nt: TGTGCCAGCTCACCAGCGGGACAGGGAAGCACTGAAGCTTTCTTT; CDR3aa: CASSPAGQGSTEAFF
v_gene: TRBV19; len: 14; d_gene: -; j_gene: TRBJ1-1; abundance: -; CDR3nt: TGTGCCAGTAGTATAGCCCGCGGTAACACTGAAGCTTTCTTT; CDR3aa: CASSIARGNTEAFF
v_gene: TRBV6-1; len: 12; d_gene: -; j_gene: TRBJ1-1; abundance: -; CDR3nt: TGTGCCAGCATGAGGATGAACACTGAAGCTTTCTTT; CDR3aa: CASMRMNTEAFF
v_gene: TRBV16; len: 15; d_gene: -; j_gene: TRBJ1-2; abundance: -; CDR3nt: TGTGCCAGCAGCCAATTGGACGGTACTAACTATGGCTACACCTTC; CDR3aa: CASSQLDGTNYGYTF
v_gene: TRBV15; len: 13; d_gene: -; j_gene: TRBJ2-7; abundance: once; CDR3nt: TGTGCCACCAGCAGAGAGGACCGTCTGGAGCAGTACTTC; CDR3aa: CATSREDRLEQYF
v_gene: TRBV4-3; len: 18; d_gene: -; j_gene: TRBJ2-1; abundance: -; CDR3nt: TGCGCCAGCAGCCAAGCTCGCCGGGGGAGCCGCGCATACAATGAGCAGTTCTTC; CDR3aa: CASSQARRGSRAYNEQFF
v_gene: TRBV28; len: 14; d_gene: -; j_gene: TRBJ1-2; abundance: -; CDR3nt: TGTGCCAGCAGGTCCGGCGGGGGCAACTATGGCTACACCTTC; CDR3aa: CASRSGGGNYGYTF
v_gene: TRBV7-9; len: 15; d_gene: -; j_gene: TRBJ2-1; abundance: -; CDR3nt: TGTGCCAGCAGCTTAGCGAGTTTACAGTACAATGAGCAGTTCTTC; CDR3aa: CASSLASLQYNEQFF
v_gene: TRBV4-2; len: 19; d_gene: -; j_gene: TRBJ1-5; abundance: -; CDR3nt: TGTGCCAGCAGCCAAGGTGGTGTGGCGGGGGGCGGGATAGGGCAGCCCCAGCATTTT; CDR3aa: CASSQGGVAGGGIGQPQHF
v_gene: TRBV28; len: 12; d_gene: -; j_gene: TRBJ2-7; abundance: -; CDR3nt: TGTGCCAGCAGGTCGAGCACCTACGAGCAGTACTTC; CDR3aa: CASRSSTYEQYF
v_gene: TRBV28; len: 15; d_gene: TRBD2; j_gene: TRBJ2-7; abundance: once; CDR3nt: TGTGCCAGCAGTTCTCGAGGGGGACTAGCCTACGAGCAGTACTTC; CDR3aa: CASSSRGGLAYEQYF
v_gene: TRBV7-3; len: 16; d_gene: TRBD2; j_gene: TRBJ2-1; abundance: -; CDR3nt: TGTGCCAGCAGGTATACTAGCGGGGCGACCTACAATGAGCAGTTCTTC; CDR3aa: CASRYTSGATYNEQFF
v_gene: TRBV7-9; len: 16; d_gene: -; j_gene: TRBJ1-3; abundance: -; CDR3nt: TGTGCCAGCAGCTCAACCACCCAGGGATCTGGAAACACCATATATTTT; CDR3aa: CASSSTTQGSGNTIYF
v_gene: TRBV19; len: 13; d_gene: TRBD2; j_gene: TRBJ2-7; abundance: -; CDR3nt: TGTGCCAGTAGTCCCAGGGAGGGCCTCGAGCAGTACTTC; CDR3aa: CASSPREGLEQYF
v_gene: TRBV9; len: 17; d_gene: -; j_gene: TRBJ2-7; abundance: -; CDR3nt: TGTGCCAGCAGCGGACCCCCCGGGGAGGCCCCTTTGAGGGAGCAGTACTTC; CDR3aa: CASSGPPGEAPLREQYF
v_gene: TRBV7-9; len: 12; d_gene: -; j_gene: TRBJ2-5; abundance: -; CDR3nt: TGTGCCACTACGGGCTCGGGAGAGACCCAGTACTTC; CDR3aa: CATTGSGETQYF
v_gene: TRBV5-1; len: 18; d_gene: TRBD2; j_gene: TRBJ2-5; abundance: -; CDR3nt: TGCGCCAGCAGCTTTGGTAGACTAGCGGGAGGATCGGGAGAGACCCAGTACTTC; CDR3aa: CASSFGRLAGGSGETQYF